Given below is one TCR beta chain in context. V dropped 0 bases and J dropped 2; count of bases not matched to a gene: 6. The CDR3 consists of 17 residues. In germline, CDR1 is LGHNA, CDR2 YNFKEQ. This specimen comes from a study of blood T cell repertoires in COVID-19. For the study at large: Sites in the United States, Italy and Spain provided acute and convalescent COVID-19 samples.

Produced via immunoSEQ multiplex PCR; TCRdb's table is partial and in-frame only. The table shows under 300,000 clones, with about nine tenths occurring only once. The TCR originated in a man younger than 45 who had recovered from COVID-19. The sequenced material came from peripheral blood. This chain uses TRBV4-2 with TRBJ2-3; TRBD2 aligns across 9 bases. CDR3 sequence (DNA): TGTGCCAGCAGCCAAGATTCGGCGGGGGGGATCACAGATACGCAGTATTTT. Translated, it gives CASSQDSAGGITDTQYF.